What follows describes a single T cell receptor (beta chain). The data originate from a study of blood T cell repertoires in COVID-19. Measured with immunoSEQ multiplex PCR; TCRdb has only the in-frame clones, and not every one. In the table there are roughly 430,000 clones, 70% to 90% of which are singletons. This CDR3 is built from 14 residues. Germline V CDR1 and CDR2: LNHNV, YYDKDF (reference sequence). The ends were cut back, 1 base at V and 4 bases at J, with 10 bases in the middle. Material: PBMCs or T cells enriched from blood (not recorded which). The chain couples TRBV15 to TRBJ1-2; D unresolved. This TCR was recovered from a woman younger than 35 who had been exposed to COVID-19. In nucleotides, the CDR3 is TGTGCCACCAGCAGAGTAGAGGGCTTCTATGGCTACACCTTC. It codes for CATSRVEGFYGYTF.